This TCR beta chain appears in the sequencing data of a study of T cells in Graves' hyperthyroidism and ophthalmopathy. The study, taken as a whole, reports: Ophthalmopathy onset followed model prediction by a median approximately 5.9 months.

The germline CDR1 and CDR2 sequences are GTSNPN and SVGIG (reference sequence). CDR3 size: 14 residues. Trimming took 2 bases from V and 7 from J; bases not matched to a gene: 5. RNA transcripts provided the source from which TCR beta CDR3 regions were amplified. The HTBI primer set was used in a first-round RT-PCR of the TCR CDR3. TCRdb independently ran MiXCR on the multiplex PCR reads; one entry per CDR3 protein. The sample shows over 450,000 distinct CDR3 sequences, roughly 18% of them seen only once. Points on this clonotype: Its antigen is as yet unknown.

Together with thyroid ultrasound, orbital computed tomography, serum thyroxine and TRAb, clinical symptoms were used for diagnoses. Fresh peripheral blood, around 9.3 ml, was the source of the PBMCs. The sequenced material came from blood. The V and J genes are TRBV30 and TRBJ1-6; 7 positions agree with TRBD1. The TCR sequence derives from a woman aged 18 to 35 with Graves' ophthalmopathy. Here the CDR3 DNA reads TGTGCCTGGAGTCCAGGGACAGAGAATTCACCCCTCCACTTT. Translating gives CAWSPGTENSPLHF.